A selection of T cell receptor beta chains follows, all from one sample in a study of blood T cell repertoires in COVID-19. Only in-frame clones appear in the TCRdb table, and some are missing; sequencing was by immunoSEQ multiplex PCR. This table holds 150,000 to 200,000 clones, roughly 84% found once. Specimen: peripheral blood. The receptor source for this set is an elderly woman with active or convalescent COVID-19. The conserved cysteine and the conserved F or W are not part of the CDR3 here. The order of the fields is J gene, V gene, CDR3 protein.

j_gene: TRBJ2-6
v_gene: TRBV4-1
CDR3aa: ASSQVSVSGANVLT

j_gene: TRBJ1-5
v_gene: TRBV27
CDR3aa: ASSSWMGQPQH

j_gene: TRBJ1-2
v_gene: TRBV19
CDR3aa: ASSIVEIVARGYT

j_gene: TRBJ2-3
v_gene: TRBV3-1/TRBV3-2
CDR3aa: ASSQVSGGVDGGPLTDTQY

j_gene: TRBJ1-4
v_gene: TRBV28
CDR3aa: ASSFLRLATNEKLF

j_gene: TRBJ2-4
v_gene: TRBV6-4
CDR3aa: ASTRKGAPVPDIQY

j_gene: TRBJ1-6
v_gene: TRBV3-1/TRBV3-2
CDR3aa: ASSRTLYNSPLH

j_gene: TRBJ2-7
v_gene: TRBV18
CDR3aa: ASSPTAADYEQY

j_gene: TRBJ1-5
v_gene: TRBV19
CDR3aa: ATTRGLSNQPQH

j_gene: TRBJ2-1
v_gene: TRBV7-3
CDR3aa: ASSLLTSGSHNEQF

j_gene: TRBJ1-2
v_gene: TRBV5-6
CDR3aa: ASSLVGRTFYGYT

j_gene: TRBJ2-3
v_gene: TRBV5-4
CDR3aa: ASSLGASGRATDTQY

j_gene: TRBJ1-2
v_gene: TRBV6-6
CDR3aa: ASRPTKQGGGYT

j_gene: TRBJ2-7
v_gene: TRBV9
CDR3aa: ASSARLAGDEQY

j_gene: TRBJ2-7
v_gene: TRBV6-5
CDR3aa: ASSPTGSYEQY

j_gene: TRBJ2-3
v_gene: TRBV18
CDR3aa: ASSQRNTDTQY

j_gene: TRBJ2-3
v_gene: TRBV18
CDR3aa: ASLASGVPDTQY

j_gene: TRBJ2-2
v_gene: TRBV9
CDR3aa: ASSDRTSRAGELF

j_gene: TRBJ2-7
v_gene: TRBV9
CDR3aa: ASSVGLDYEQY

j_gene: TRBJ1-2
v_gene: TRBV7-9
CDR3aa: ASSLEGERDRTYGYT

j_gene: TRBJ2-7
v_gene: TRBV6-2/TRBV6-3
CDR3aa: ASSAPGTGRRRDEQY

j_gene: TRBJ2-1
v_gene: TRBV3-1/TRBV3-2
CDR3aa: ASSQVTSGRRYNEQF

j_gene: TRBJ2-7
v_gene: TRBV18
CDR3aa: ASSDAAGAPYEQY

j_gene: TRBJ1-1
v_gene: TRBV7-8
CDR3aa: ASSLDIHTEAF

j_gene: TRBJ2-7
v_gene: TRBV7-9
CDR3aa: ASSRAGQGPSYEQY

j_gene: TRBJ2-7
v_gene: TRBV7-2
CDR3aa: ASSPDRGREQY

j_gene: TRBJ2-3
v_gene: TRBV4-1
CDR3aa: ASSRHPQGVGTDTQY

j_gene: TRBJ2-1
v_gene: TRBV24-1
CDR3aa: ATSDFTGSGNEQF

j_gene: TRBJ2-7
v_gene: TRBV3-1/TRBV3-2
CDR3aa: ASSQALAGGNFYEQY

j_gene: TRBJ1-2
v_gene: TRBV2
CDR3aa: ASRGQGYGYT

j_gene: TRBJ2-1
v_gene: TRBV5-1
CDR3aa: ASTTSGNLVNEQF